A selection of T cell receptor beta chains follows, all from one sample in a study of technical replicates of blood from a few donors. Sequenced by immunoSEQ multiplex PCR; TCRdb stores in-frame clones only, minus some. The data show about 84,000 clones, with 85% to 95% seen just once and roughly 0.23% held by the top ten. The sample comprised T cells isolated from PBMCs. These receptors were taken from a human donor in good health. Each CDR3 is given with its conserved first and last residue. The order of the fields is clone size, J gene, D gene, V gene, CDR3 DNA, CDR3 protein. D genes are given only for firm matches. A clone size is listed for some rows: how often the clone was seen (once, few, many), or a class if it is expanded.

NA	TRBJ1-3	TRBD1	TRBV12-5	TGTGCTAGTGGCCAGACAGGGAAAAGCTCTGGAAACACCATATATTTT	CASGQTGKSSGNTIYF
NA	TRBJ1-2	NA	TRBV28	TGTGCCACCACGAGCAACTATGGCTACACCTTC	CATTSNYGYTF
NA	TRBJ2-1	TRBD2	TRBV28	TGTGCCAGCAGAGGGGGGAGCGGGAGATACAATGAGCAGTTCTTC	CASRGGSGRYNEQFF
once	TRBJ2-2	TRBD1	TRBV13	TGTGCCAGCAGCTTGGGACAGGGGGCGGGCACCGGGGAGCTGTTTTTT	CASSLGQGAGTGELFF
NA	TRBJ2-7	TRBD1	TRBV5-1	TGCGCCAGCAGCTTGGGGACAGGAACCTACGAGCAGTACTTC	CASSLGTGTYEQYF
once	TRBJ2-7	NA	TRBV5-1	TGCGCCAGCAGCTTGAGGGGAGGCTACGAGCAGTACTTC	CASSLRGGYEQYF
NA	TRBJ2-7	TRBD1	TRBV11-2	TGTGCCAGCAGCCCACCTGACAGGGATTATACCTACGAGCAGTACTTC	CASSPPDRDYTYEQYF
NA	TRBJ2-7	NA	TRBV7-2	TGTGCCAGCAGCTTAGCTCTAGGAGGAAAGCAGTACTTC	CASSLALGGKQYF
NA	TRBJ2-1	TRBD2	TRBV11-2	TGTGCCAGCAGCTCACGGCCTGGGACTAGCGGGAGTATAAATGAGCAGTTCTTC	CASSSRPGTSGSINEQFF
NA	TRBJ2-5	NA	TRBV2	TGTGCCAGCAGTGGGGTCGCGGTAACGGACAAGACCCAGTACTTC	CASSGVAVTDKTQYF
NA	TRBJ1-2	TRBD1	TRBV29-1	TGCAGCGTTGATAGGGGGGGACAGGGAAATGGCTACACCTTC	CSVDRGGQGNGYTF
once	TRBJ1-4	NA	TRBV19	TGTGCCAGTAGTAGGCGGGATGCAACTAATGAAAAACTGTTTTTT	CASSRRDATNEKLFF
NA	TRBJ1-6	TRBD1	TRBV12-5	TGTGCTAGTGGTTTGTCCTACGACGGTTTCATGGACAGGGAGAATTCACCCCTCCACTTT	CASGLSYDGFMDRENSPLHF
NA	TRBJ1-5	TRBD1	TRBV19	TGTGCCAGTAAGAGGTCGGGACAGGGAACGGGACAGCCCCAGCATTTT	CASKRSGQGTGQPQHF
NA	TRBJ2-1	TRBD2	TRBV9	TGTGCCAGCAGCGCATTAGCGGGGTCCCACAATGAGCAGTTCTTC	CASSALAGSHNEQFF
NA	TRBJ1-5	NA	TRBV9	TGTGCCAGCAGCGGAGGGAGTCAGCCCCAGCATTTT	CASSGGSQPQHF
few	TRBJ1-1	TRBD1	TRBV4-1	TGCGCCAGCAGCCAAAACAGGGGAATGAACACTGAAGCTTTCTTT	CASSQNRGMNTEAFF
NA	TRBJ1-2	NA	TRBV13	TGTGCCAGCAGCTTAGGACAGGGTGATGGCTACACCTTC	CASSLGQGDGYTF
NA	TRBJ1-3	NA	TRBV10-1	TGCGCCAGCAGTGAGTCCTTTGGGGGGAGCTCTGGAAACACCATATATTTT	CASSESFGGSSGNTIYF
NA	TRBJ1-1	NA	TRBV9	TGTGCCAGCAGCCCGCAGGGTCGGGTGGTCACTGAAGCTTTCTTT	CASSPQGRVVTEAFF
NA	TRBJ2-5	TRBD1	TRBV5-6	TGTGCCAGCAAACCTGGGTTAGGAGGGACAGGGGATCTTGGGTGGACCCAGTACTTC	CASKPGLGGTGDLGWTQYF
NA	TRBJ2-1	TRBD2	TRBV10-1	TGCGCCAACCCGAGGACTAGCGGGAGTGGGGGCCTCTACAATGAGCAGTTCTTC	CANPRTSGSGGLYNEQFF
NA	TRBJ2-1	NA	TRBV4-1	TGCGCCAGCAGCCAAGAGACAGGCCGCTACAATGAGCAGTTCTTC	CASSQETGRYNEQFF
NA	TRBJ2-7	TRBD1	TRBV9	TGTGCCAGCAGCGGGGACAGGGTCCACGAGCAGTACTTC	CASSGDRVHEQYF
NA	TRBJ2-1	TRBD2	TRBV4-1	TGCGCCAGCAGCCAGGCCTCGACTAGCGCCACGCACTACAATGAGCAGTTCTTC	CASSQASTSATHYNEQFF
NA	TRBJ1-1	TRBD1	TRBV5-1	TGCGCCAGCAGCTCGCAGGGGGGAAGGAACACTGAAGCTTTCTTT	CASSSQGGRNTEAFF
NA	TRBJ1-1	TRBD1	TRBV27	TGTGCCAGCACCGACAGGGGGAGGGCTTTCTTT	CASTDRGRAFF
once	TRBJ2-7	TRBD2	TRBV6-5	TGTGCCAGCAGTTCGAGACTAGCGGGGGGAGATTCATACTTC	CASSSRLAGGDSYF
NA	TRBJ2-1	NA	TRBV19	TGTGCCAGTAGTATGTCACTAGCCTCTTACAATGAGCAGTTCTTC	CASSMSLASYNEQFF
NA	TRBJ1-2	NA	TRBV30	TGTGCCTGGAGTGTCTTTTCTCTCCCCGGACAGACCTATGGCTACACCTTC	CAWSVFSLPGQTYGYTF
NA	TRBJ2-1	NA	TRBV2	TGTGCCAGCCAGGGTCGAACCTACAATGAGCAGTTCTTC	CASQGRTYNEQFF
NA	TRBJ2-2	TRBD2	TRBV27	TGTGCCACCTCCCGCGGGGGGCTCAACCCGGACGGCGGGGAGCTGTTTTTT	CATSRGGLNPDGGELFF
NA	TRBJ1-4	NA	TRBV6-1	TGTGCCAGCAGTGAAGGGGCTTTTGATGAAAAACTGTTTTTT	CASSEGAFDEKLFF
few	TRBJ2-5	TRBD1	TRBV5-4	TGTGCCAGCAGCCTCGACAGGGCAGAGACCCAGTACTTC	CASSLDRAETQYF
NA	TRBJ1-1	TRBD1	TRBV30	TGTGCCTGGCGACCCATGCGGGACCTCCACAGGGGGTTGTTT	CAWRPMRDLHRGLF
NA	TRBJ2-7	TRBD2	TRBV10-3	TGTGCCATCAGTAGACCGGGACTAGTCGTTGAAGTGGGCTACGAGCAGTACTTC	CAISRPGLVVEVGYEQYF
NA	TRBJ2-2	NA	TRBV4-1	TGCGCCAGCACGCCCAAAACAGGGACCGGGGAGCTGTTTTTT	CASTPKTGTGELFF
NA	TRBJ2-1	TRBD1	TRBV19	TGTGCCAGTAGTAGCCGGGACAGGGAGTTCTTC	CASSSRDREFF
NA	TRBJ1-2	NA	TRBV7-3	TGTGCCAGCAGCTCCAACAGGGAAAGCTACACCTTC	CASSSNRESYTF
NA	TRBJ1-1	NA	TRBV5-1	TGCGCCAGCAGCTTGGTAACAGGAGACACTGAAGCTTTCTTT	CASSLVTGDTEAFF
once	TRBJ2-1	TRBD2	TRBV7-2	TGTGCCAGCAGCCCCGGGACTAGCGGGACGCAGTTCTTC	CASSPGTSGTQFF
NA	TRBJ2-1	TRBD1	TRBV11-3	TGTGCCAGCAGTCGATGGACAGGGGAAAACAATGAGCAGTTCTTC	CASSRWTGENNEQFF
NA	TRBJ2-7	NA	TRBV27	TGTGCCAGCAGCCTCAGACTAGCCAGGGGTTACGAGCAGTACTTC	CASSLRLARGYEQYF
NA	TRBJ2-7	TRBD1	TRBV10-3	TGTGCCACGGTAGGGGGCGACGAGCAGTACTTC	CATVGGDEQYF
NA	TRBJ2-3	NA	TRBV29-1	TGCAGCGTTGCGAGCAAGAGCACAGATACGCAGTATTTT	CSVASKSTDTQYF
NA	TRBJ2-7	NA	TRBV7-9	TGTGCCAGCAGCTTACGGGGTGCCACCTACGAGCAGTACTTC	CASSLRGATYEQYF
few	TRBJ1-6	NA	TRBV7-3	TGTGCCAGCAGCTTAACTTCGGCAGGCTTGGGCTCACCCCTCCACTTT	CASSLTSAGLGSPLHF